This TCR beta chain was documented in a study of T cell responses to AZD1222 COVID-19 vaccine. Some clones are missing from TCRdb's copy, which holds only in-frame ones; the method was immunoSEQ multiplex PCR. The data contain approximately 150,000 clones, about 91% of them seen just once; the ten biggest clones take up 2% to 2.5%. V lost 10 bases and J lost 0, with 14 bases in between. This CDR3 spans 14 amino acids. Germline V gives CDR1 WNHNN, CDR2 SYGVQD (reference sequence). The origin of this receptor is an adult in good health. The sample here was peripheral blood, taken on day 0 of AZD1222 vaccination. The rearrangement links TRBV10-1 to TRBJ2-3; D may be TRBD2 (5 bases). The CDR3 loop reads CANPAASSTDTQYF. DNA of the CDR3: TGCGCCAACCCAGCGGCCTCTAGCACAGATACGCAGTATTTT.